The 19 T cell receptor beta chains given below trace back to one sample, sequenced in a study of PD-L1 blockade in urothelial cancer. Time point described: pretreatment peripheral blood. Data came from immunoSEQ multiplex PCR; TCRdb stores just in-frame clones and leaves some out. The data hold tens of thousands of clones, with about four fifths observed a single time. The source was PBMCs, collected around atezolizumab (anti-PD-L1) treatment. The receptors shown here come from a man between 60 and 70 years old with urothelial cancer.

CDR3 bases: TGTGCCAGCAGCAAGGGAGGACAGGGTCAAAATTCACCCCTCCACTTT. This encodes CASSKGGQGQNSPLHF. This sequence joins TRBV7-3 and TRBJ1-6; 8 bases map to TRBD1. Germline trimming cut 5 bases from V and 7 bases from J; bases unmatched to any gene: 10. Germline V gives CDR1 SGHTA, CDR2 FQGTGA. The CDR3 runs to 16 residues. Drawing the rest from reference TRBV7-3 and TRBJ1-6, the complete variable domain is GAGVSQTPSNKVTEKGKYVELRCDPISGHTALYWYRQSLGQGPEFLIYFQGTGAADDSGLPNDRFFAVRPEGSVSTLKIQRTERGDSAVYLCASSKGGQGQNSPLHFGNGTRLTVT.

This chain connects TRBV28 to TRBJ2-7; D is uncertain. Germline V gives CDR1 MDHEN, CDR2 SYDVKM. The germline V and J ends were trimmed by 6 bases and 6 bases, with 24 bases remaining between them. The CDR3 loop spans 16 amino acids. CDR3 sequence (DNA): TGTGCCAGCAGCCTAACCGCCCACAGCCTCTCCCCCGAGCAGTACTTC. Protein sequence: CASSLTAHSLSPEQYF.

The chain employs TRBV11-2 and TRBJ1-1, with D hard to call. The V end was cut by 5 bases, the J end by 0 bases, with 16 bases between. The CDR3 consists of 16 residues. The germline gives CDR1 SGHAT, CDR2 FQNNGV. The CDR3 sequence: CASSERMQALNTEAFF. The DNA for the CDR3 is TGTGCCAGCAGCGAAAGGATGCAGGCCCTGAACACTGAAGCTTTCTTT.

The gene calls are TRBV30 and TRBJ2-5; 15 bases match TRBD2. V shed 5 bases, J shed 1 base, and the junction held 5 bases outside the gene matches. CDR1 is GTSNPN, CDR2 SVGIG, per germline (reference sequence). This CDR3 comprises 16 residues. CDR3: CAWPGLAGGPQETQYF. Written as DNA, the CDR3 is TGTGCCTGGCCGGGACTAGCGGGGGGCCCCCAAGAGACCCAGTACTTC.

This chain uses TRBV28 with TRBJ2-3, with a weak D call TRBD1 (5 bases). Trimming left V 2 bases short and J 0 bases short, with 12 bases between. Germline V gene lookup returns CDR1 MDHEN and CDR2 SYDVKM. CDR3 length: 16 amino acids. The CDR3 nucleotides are TGTGCCAGCAGTTTAAACAGGATGATCAGCACAGATACGCAGTATTTT. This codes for CASSLNRMISTDTQYF.

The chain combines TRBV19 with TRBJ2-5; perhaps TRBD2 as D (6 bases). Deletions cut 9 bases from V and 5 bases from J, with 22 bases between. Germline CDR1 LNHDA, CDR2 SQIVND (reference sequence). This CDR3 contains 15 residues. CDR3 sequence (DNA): TGTGCCAGCCCATGGGGCGGAGGGGTAGGGGAGACCCAGTACTTC. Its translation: CASPWGGGVGETQYF.

As DNA, the CDR3 is TGTGCCAGCTCATCCCTGGACAGGGGGCCGCGTCAGCCCCAGCATTTT. This codes for CASSSLDRGPRQPQHF. The J gene is TRBJ1-5, the V gene TRBV18, with 11 bases identical to TRBD1. V gave up 5 bases and J gave up 6 bases; unmatched junction bases: 9. Germline V gene data show CDR1 as KGHSH and CDR2 as LQKENI. The CDR3 length is 16 residues.

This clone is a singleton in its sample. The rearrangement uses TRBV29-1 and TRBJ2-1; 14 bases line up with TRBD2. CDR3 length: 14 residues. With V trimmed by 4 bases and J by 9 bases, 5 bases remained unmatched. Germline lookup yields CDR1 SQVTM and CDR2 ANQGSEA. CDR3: CSVAGLAGVGEQFF. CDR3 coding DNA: TGCAGCGTTGCGGGACTAGCGGGAGTCGGTGAGCAGTTCTTC.

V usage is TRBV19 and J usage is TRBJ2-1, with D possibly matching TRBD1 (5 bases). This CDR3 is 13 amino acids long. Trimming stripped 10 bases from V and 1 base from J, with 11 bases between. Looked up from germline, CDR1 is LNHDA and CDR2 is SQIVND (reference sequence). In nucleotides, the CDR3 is TGTGCCACGTTAGACAGATCCTACAATGAGCAGTTCTTC. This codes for CATLDRSYNEQFF.

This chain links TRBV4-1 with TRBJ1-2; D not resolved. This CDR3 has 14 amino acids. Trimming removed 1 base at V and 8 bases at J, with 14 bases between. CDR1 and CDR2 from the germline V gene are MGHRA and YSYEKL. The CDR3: CASSQVDLTGGYTF. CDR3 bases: TGCGCCAGCAGCCAAGTGGACTTGACGGGCGGCTACACCTTC.

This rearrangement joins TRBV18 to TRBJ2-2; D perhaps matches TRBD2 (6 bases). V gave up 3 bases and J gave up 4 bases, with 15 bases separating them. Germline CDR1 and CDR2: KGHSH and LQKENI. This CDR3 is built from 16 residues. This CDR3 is CASSPEGSGGTGELFF. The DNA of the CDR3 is TGTGCCAGCTCACCGGAGGGGAGCGGAGGCACCGGGGAGCTGTTTTTT.

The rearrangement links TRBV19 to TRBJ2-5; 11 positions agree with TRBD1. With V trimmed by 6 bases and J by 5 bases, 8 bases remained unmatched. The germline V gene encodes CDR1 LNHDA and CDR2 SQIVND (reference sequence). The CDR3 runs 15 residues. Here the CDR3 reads CASRDRGRGAETQYF. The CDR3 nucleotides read TGTGCCAGTAGGGACAGGGGGCGGGGGGCGGAGACCCAGTACTTC.

As DNA, the CDR3 is TGTGCCAGTAGTATCACAGGCACCCCACCCCTCCACTTT. Protein sequence: CASSITGTPPLHF. V and J are TRBV19 and TRBJ1-6; the D gene is possibly TRBD1 (5 bases). Trimming pared 3 bases from V and 11 bases from J, leaving 11 bases between. Germline values: CDR1 LNHDA, CDR2 SQIVND (reference sequence). The CDR3 runs to 13 residues.

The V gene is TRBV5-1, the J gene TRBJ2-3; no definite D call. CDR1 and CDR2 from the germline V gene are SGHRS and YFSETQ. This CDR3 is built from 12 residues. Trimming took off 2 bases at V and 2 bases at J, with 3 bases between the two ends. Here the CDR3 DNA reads TGCGCCAGCAGCTTATACACAGATACGCAGTATTTT. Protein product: CASSLYTDTQYF.

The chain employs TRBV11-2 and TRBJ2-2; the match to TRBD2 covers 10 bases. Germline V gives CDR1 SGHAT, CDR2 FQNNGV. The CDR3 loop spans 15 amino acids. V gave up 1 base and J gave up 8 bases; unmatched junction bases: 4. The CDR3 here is CASSLVLAGMGELFF. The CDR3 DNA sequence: TGTGCCAGCAGCTTAGTACTAGCGGGGATGGGGGAGCTGTTTTTT.

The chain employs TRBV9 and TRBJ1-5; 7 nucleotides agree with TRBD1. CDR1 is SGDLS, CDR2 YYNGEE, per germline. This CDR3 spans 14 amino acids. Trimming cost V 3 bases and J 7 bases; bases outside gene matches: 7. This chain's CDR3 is CASSADRISQPQHF. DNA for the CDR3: TGTGCCAGCAGCGCGGACAGGATTAGCCAGCCCCAGCATTTT.

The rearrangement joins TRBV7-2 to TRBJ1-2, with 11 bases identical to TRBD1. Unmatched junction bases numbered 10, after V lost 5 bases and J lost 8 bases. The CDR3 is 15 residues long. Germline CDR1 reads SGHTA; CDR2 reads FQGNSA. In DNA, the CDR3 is TGTGCCAGCAGCCTGCGGACAGGGGGCGTCCAGGGCTACACCTTC. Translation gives CASSLRTGGVQGYTF.

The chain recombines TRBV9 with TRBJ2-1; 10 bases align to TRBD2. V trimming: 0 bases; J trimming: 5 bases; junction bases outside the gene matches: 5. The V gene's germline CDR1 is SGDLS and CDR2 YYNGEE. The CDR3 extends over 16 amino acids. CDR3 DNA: TGTGCCAGCAGCGTAGGTCGGACTAGCGGAAACAATGAGCAGTTCTTC. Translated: CASSVGRTSGNNEQFF.

CDR3 DNA: TGCGCCAGCAGCTCGGGGGATAGCGGCGCAGATACGCAGTATTTT. Translation: CASSSGDSGADTQYF. The V call is TRBV5-1, the J call TRBJ2-3; tentatively, D is TRBD2 (6 bases). The V gene lost 3 bases and the J gene lost 4 bases, with 15 bases spanning the gap. Germline V CDR1 and CDR2: SGHRS, YFSETQ. CDR3 length: 15 amino acids.